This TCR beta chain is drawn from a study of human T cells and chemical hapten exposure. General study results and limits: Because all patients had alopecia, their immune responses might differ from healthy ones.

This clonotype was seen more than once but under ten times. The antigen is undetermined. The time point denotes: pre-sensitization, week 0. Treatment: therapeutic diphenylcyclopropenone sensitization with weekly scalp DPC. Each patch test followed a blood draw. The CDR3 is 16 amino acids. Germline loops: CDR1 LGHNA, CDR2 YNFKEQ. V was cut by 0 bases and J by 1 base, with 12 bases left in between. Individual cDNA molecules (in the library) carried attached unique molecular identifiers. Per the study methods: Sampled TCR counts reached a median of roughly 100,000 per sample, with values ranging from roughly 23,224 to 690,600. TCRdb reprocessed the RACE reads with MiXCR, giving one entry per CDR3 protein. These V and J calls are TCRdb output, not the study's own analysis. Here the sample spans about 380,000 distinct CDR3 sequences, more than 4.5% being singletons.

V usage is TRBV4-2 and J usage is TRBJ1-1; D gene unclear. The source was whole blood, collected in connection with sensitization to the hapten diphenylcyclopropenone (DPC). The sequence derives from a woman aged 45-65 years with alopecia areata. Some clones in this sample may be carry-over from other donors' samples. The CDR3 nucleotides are TGTGCCAGCAGCCAAGATCCCCCGACGGGGAACACTGAAGCTTTCTTT. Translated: CASSQDPPTGNTEAFF.